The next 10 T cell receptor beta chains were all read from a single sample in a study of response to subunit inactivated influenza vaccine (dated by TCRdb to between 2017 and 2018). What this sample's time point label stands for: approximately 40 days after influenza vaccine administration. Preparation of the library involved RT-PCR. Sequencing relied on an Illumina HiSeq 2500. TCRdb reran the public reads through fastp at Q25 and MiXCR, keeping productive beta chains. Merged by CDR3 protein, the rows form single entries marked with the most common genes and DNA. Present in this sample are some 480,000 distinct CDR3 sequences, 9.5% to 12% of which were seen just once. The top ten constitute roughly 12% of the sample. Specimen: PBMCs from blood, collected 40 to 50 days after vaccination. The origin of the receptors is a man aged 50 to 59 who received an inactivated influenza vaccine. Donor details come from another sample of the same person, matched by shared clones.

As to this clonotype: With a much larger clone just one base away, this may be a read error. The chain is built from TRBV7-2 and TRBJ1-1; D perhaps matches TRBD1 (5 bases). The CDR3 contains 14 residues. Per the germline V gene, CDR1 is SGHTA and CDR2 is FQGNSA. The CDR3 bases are TGTGCCAGCAGCTCCGGACACCGGAACACTGATGCTTTCTTT. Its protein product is CASSSGHRNTDAFF.

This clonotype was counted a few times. CDR3 nucleotides: TGCAGTGCTAGAGAAAGGGTTGGCAGACAAGAGACCCAGTACTTC. Translated: CSARERVGRQETQYF. J is TRBJ2-5 and V is TRBV20-1; D gene ambiguous. Trimming pared 0 bases from V and 2 bases from J, leaving 13 bases between. The length of the CDR3 is 15 residues. Per the germline V gene, CDR1 is DFQATT and CDR2 is SNEGSKA (reference sequence).

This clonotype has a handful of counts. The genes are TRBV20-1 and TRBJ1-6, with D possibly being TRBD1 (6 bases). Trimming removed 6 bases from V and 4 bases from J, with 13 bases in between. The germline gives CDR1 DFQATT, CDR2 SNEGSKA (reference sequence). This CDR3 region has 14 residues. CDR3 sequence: CSAARGSYNSPLHF. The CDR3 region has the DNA TGCAGTGCCGCCAGGGGATCTTATAATTCACCCCTCCACTTT.

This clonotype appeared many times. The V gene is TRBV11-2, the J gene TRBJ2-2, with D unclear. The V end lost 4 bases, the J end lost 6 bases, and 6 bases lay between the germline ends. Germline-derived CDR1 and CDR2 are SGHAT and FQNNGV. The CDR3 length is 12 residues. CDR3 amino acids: CASSSSSGELFF. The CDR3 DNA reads TGTGCCAGCAGCTCTTCCTCCGGGGAGCTGTTTTTT.

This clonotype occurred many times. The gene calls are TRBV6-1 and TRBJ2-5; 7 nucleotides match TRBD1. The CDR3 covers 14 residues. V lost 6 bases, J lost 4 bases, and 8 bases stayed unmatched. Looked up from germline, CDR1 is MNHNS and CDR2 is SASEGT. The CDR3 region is CASRQSTGLETQYF. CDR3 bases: TGTGCCAGCAGACAGTCGACAGGGCTAGAGACCCAGTACTTC.

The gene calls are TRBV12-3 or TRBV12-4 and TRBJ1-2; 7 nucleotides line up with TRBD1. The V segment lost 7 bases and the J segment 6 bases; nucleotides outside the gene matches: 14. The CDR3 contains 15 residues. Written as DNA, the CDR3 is TGTGCCAGCACCGATAGGGGGCTCACCTCTGATGGCTACACCTTC. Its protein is CASTDRGLTSDGYTF.

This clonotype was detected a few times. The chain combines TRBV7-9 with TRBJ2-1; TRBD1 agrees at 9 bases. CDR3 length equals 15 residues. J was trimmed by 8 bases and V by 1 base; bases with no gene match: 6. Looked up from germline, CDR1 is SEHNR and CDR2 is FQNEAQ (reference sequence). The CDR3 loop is CASSLGQGEFYEQFF. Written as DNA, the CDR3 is TGTGCCAGCAGCTTAGGACAGGGGGAATTCTATGAGCAGTTCTTC.

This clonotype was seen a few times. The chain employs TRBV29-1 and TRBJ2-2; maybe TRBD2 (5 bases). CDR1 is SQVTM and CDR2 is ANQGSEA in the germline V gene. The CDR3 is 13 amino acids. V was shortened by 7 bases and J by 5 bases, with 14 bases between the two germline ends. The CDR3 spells CSARGPGTGELFF. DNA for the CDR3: TGCAGCGCAAGAGGACCGGGGACCGGGGAGCTGTTTTTT.

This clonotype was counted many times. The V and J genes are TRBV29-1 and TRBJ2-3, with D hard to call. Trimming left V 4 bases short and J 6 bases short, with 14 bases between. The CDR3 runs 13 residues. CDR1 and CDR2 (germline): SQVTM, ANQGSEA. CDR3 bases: TGCAGCGTTGCCGGGCCGGTTTGGGATACGCAGTATTTT. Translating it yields CSVAGPVWDTQYF.

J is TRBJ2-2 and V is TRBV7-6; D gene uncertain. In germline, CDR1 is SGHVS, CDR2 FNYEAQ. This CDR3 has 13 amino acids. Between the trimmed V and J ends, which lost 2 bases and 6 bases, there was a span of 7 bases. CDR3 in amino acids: CASSLSRSGELFF. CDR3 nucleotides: TGTGCCAGCAGCTTAAGCCGGTCCGGGGAGCTGTTTTTT.